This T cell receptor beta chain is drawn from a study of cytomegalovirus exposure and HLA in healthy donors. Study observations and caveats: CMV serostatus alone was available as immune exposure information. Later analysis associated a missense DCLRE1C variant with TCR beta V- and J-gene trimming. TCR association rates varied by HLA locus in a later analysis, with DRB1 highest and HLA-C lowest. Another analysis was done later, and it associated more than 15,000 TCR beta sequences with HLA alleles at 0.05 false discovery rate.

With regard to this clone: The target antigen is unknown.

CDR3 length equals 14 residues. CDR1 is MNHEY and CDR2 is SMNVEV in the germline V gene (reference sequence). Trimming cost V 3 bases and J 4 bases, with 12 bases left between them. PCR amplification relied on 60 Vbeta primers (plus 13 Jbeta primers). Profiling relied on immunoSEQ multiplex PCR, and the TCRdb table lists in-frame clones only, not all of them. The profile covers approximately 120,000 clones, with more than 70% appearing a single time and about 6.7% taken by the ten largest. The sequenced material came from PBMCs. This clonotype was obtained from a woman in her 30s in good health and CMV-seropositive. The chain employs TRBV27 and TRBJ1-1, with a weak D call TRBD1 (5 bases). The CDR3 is CASSFGGGGTEAFF. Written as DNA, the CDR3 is TGTGCCAGCAGTTTCGGGGGTGGGGGCACTGAAGCTTTCTTT.